Following are 12 T cell receptor beta chains from one sample sequenced in a study of CD8 T cells in ankylosing spondylitis. Notes on the study in general: Ankylosing spondylitis blood appeared to be characterized by a TCR beta motif of about 8 highly homologous variants.

TCRdb ran MiXCR on the 5' RACE reads and lists one entry per CDR3 protein. This sample has 220,000 or so distinct CDR3 sequences, with about 18% found just once. Their antigens are not known. The sample taken for sequencing was blood, either unsorted or a sorted T cell fraction (not recorded which). These receptors originate from a male donor with ankylosing spondylitis.

This chain joins TRBV20-1 and TRBJ2-7; weak D call: TRBD2 (5 bases). This CDR3 region has 14 residues. The V end lost 0 bases, the J end lost 3 bases, and 12 bases lay between the germline ends. Per germline, CDR1 DFQATT and CDR2 SNEGSKA (reference sequence). CDR3 in DNA: TGCAGTGCTAGAGATCCGAATGACTACTACGAGCAGTACTTC. It is translated as CSARDPNDYYEQYF.

This clonotype was counted many times. The chain uses TRBV4-1 and TRBJ2-7; 11 positions agree with TRBD2. The CDR3 covers 15 residues. Trimming cost V 4 bases and J 6 bases; bases outside gene matches: 8. Germline-derived CDR1 and CDR2 are MGHRA and YSYEKL. Here the CDR3 DNA reads TGCGCCAGCAGCCCAGCGGGGACTAGCGGCTTCGAGCAGTACTTC. Residues: CASSPAGTSGFEQYF.

V and J are TRBV19 and TRBJ2-1; D uncertain. V was shortened by 6 bases and J by 1 base, with 10 bases between the two germline ends. The length of the CDR3 is 14 residues. Per germline, CDR1 LNHDA and CDR2 SQIVND (reference sequence). The CDR3 sequence is CASRMEWSYNEQFF. The CDR3 region has the DNA TGTGCCAGTAGAATGGAGTGGTCCTACAATGAGCAGTTCTTC. Drawing the rest from reference TRBV19 and TRBJ2-1, the complete variable domain is DGGITQSPKYLFRKEGQNVTLSCEQNLNHDAMYWYRQDPGQGLRLIYYSQIVNDFQKGDIAEGYSVSREKKESFPLTVTSAQKNPTAFYLCASRMEWSYNEQFFGPGTRLTVL.

This clonotype was counted only a few times. This rearrangement joins TRBV4-3 to TRBJ2-1, with D hard to call. The CDR3 is 13 residues long. Trimming pared 0 bases from V and 4 bases from J, leaving 4 bases between. Germline V lookup: CDR1 LGHNA, CDR2 YSLEER. The CDR3 nucleotides read TGCGCCAGCAGCCAAGATCAGTACAATGAGCAGTTCTTC. It codes for CASSQDQYNEQFF.

The chain combines TRBV9 with TRBJ2-7; the match to TRBD2 covers 7 bases. V gave up 4 bases and J gave up 2 bases; unmatched junction bases: 6. CDR1 is SGDLS, CDR2 YYNGEE, per germline. The CDR3 consists of 14 residues. CDR3 in DNA: TGTGCCAGCAGCCCTCCGGGAGGCCCCTACGAGCAGTACTTC. This translates into CASSPPGGPYEQYF.

The rearrangement uses TRBV12-3 or TRBV12-4 and TRBJ1-2, with D unclear. V was clipped by 6 bases and J by 0 bases, with 2 bases between them. The CDR3 covers 11 residues. The CDR3 loop reads CASSPNYGYTF. The CDR3, as DNA: TGTGCCAGCAGCCCTAACTATGGCTACACCTTC.

The chain employs TRBV6-1 and TRBJ2-1; the D gene is possibly TRBD2 (5 bases). V was pared by 6 bases and J by 6 bases, with 15 bases between. The CDR3 loop spans 14 amino acids. CDR1 and CDR2 (germline): MNHNS, SASEGT. Here the CDR3 DNA reads TGTGCCAGCAGCACCGACTACGACGTCAATGAGCAGTTCTTC. It is translated as CASSTDYDVNEQFF.

The CDR3 is CASSLSQGQAYYGYTF. The DNA for the CDR3 is TGTGCCAGCAGTTTATCCCAGGGACAAGCCTACTATGGCTACACCTTC. The chain joins TRBV27 to TRBJ1-2, with TRBD1 as a possible D gene (6 bases). Deletions cut 0 bases from V and 3 bases from J, with 14 bases between. The CDR3 has 16 amino acids. CDR1 is MNHEY and CDR2 is SMNVEV in the germline V gene (reference sequence).

This clonotype was recorded many times. This rearrangement joins TRBV11-2 to TRBJ2-1, with 9 bases aligning to TRBD2. V was pared by 2 bases and J by 7 bases, with 9 bases of the junction left unmatched. This CDR3 comprises 16 residues. Germline CDR1 SGHAT, CDR2 FQNNGV. CDR3 sequence (DNA): TGTGCCAGCAGCTTAAAGGGCGGGAGGGCCCTGAATGAGCAGTTCTTC. Translating it yields CASSLKGGRALNEQFF.

This clonotype was seen repeatedly, ten times or more. The chain's CDR3 is CASSGFGQRRVDGSTDTQYF. CDR3 bases: TGTGCCAGCAGCGGATTTGGACAGCGAAGGGTTGACGGGAGCACAGATACGCAGTATTTT. The V call is TRBV9, the J call TRBJ2-3, with a weak D call TRBD1 (6 bases). The length of the CDR3 is 20 residues. The V end lost 3 bases, the J end lost 0 bases, and 26 bases lay between the germline ends. Germline V CDR1 and CDR2: SGDLS, YYNGEE.

About this clonotype itself: Its ends do not fully match the called genes, so a read error is possible. The chain couples TRBV29-1 to TRBJ1-2, with D tentatively TRBD1 (5 bases). Germline CDR1 is SQVTM and CDR2 is ANQGSEA. The CDR3 sequence is 13 residues long. The CDR3: CSGEKEGASGYTF. The CDR3 bases are TGCAGCGGTGAAAAAGAAGGGGCCAGTGGCTACACCTTC.

This clonotype was counted a few times. V gene TRBV7-8 combines with J gene TRBJ1-2; D possibly corresponds to TRBD1 (6 bases). Germline assignment: CDR1 SGHVS and CDR2 FQNEAQ. This CDR3 comprises 15 residues. The germline V and J ends were trimmed by 4 bases and 4 bases, with 16 bases remaining between them. The CDR3 loop is CASSSTRQDPYGYTF. DNA for the CDR3: TGTGCCAGCAGCTCCACCCGACAGGATCCCTATGGCTACACCTTC.